This T cell receptor beta chain derives from a study of cytomegalovirus exposure and HLA in healthy donors (dated by TCRdb to 2017 to 2019). Notes on the research overall: An earlier analysis of 587 of the donors reported roughly 300 Gb of sequence data and 95 million to 120 million unique TCR beta sequences obtained from 180 million or so T cells. Roughly 300 gigabases of sequencing data and approximately 84 million unique TCR sequences were included in an early release covering under 650 HLA-typed donors. The genetic ancestry cluster associated with self-reported Caucasian donors included over 65% of the 300 to 450 genotyped donors. The study aimed to test whether signatures of past pathogen exposure could be identified by cataloging public T cell receptors. The T cell repertoires of some 670 subjects were profiled by immunosequencing and related to cytomegalovirus serostatus. Along with the roughly 700-subject first cohort, a separate validation cohort of some 130 different subjects was used. To predict cytomegalovirus infection status, the study brought together high-throughput TCR immunosequencing, statistical association of individual TCRs with disease status, and machine learning. In a later analysis, previously published TCR beta repertoires from 666 donors were re-analyzed and high-resolution HLA genotyping was added so that TCR occurrence patterns could be studied. The later analysis used no new phenotypic data to find candidate immune exposures, relying instead on TCR beta sequences and their occurrence across donors. In an earlier analysis of roughly 600 of the donors, high-throughput TCR beta sequencing was used to judge whether each TCR beta V gene segment behaved as functional or pseudogenic. Donor age, sex, ethnicity and CMV serostatus were compiled together with the repertoire data. In a later genetic analysis, genome-wide SNP genotypes for about 55% of the roughly 670 donors were used, and that subset was treated as a discovery cohort. Every discovery cohort repertoire had been produced on one sequencing platform. Both class I and class II loci were covered by HLA typing, at four-digit resolution. The number of donors typed differed by locus, with about 620-630 for A, B, C, DRB1 and DQB1, around 500 for DQA1, nearly 610 for DPA1, and 400 to 490 for DPB1. Because of strong linkage in the cohort, roughly five DR-DQ haplotypes were treated as single units for association and clustering. Among roughly 400 genotyped donors of the cohort, an average of around 250,000 unique TCR beta nucleotide sequences was sequenced per donor, of which about 19% were non-productive. General findings and caveats noted by the study authors: Only TCR beta chains were sequenced in this cohort, and the absence of alpha or paired-chain data limited detectable features. A further reported finding was that TCR beta sequences accurately predicted the HLA-A and HLA-B alleles for most subjects in the first cohort. In a later analysis, the rate of TCR association differed among HLA loci, with DRB1 alleles having the most associated TCRs and HLA-C alleles having the fewest. In a later analysis, about 17,000 TCR beta sequences were associated with specific HLA alleles at a false discovery rate of 0.05. In an earlier analysis of about 600 of the donors, most TCR beta V segments appeared in productive rearrangements about 87% or about 30% of the time, broadly matching IMGT annotations. A later genetic analysis associated a missense DCLRE1C variant with V-gene and J-gene trimming of TCR beta chains, and an independent cohort replicated the association. Presence/absence analyses assumed roughly uniform sequencing depth across donors, an assumption that may not hold. According to a later analysis, parvovirus B19, influenza, CMV and Epstein-Barr virus appeared linked to several top co-occurrence clusters. Because the 87-base-pair reads could not distinguish some IMGT-functional V segments, including TRBV6-2 and TRBV6-3, those segments were excluded. When HLA alleles, especially DR and DQ, strongly co-occurred, TCR associations were difficult to assign to individual alleles. Because HLA typing was unavailable for some donors at each locus, only the typed subset was used in association tests. Approximately 16 rarely observed V segments, including chromosome 9 orphons, were excluded from the earlier analysis of some 590 of the donors because counts were too low. The study gave a list of roughly 150 TCR beta chains associated with cytomegalovirus. In both the original and validation cohorts, the classifier was reported to diagnose cytomegalovirus status with high specificity and sensitivity. The authors suggested that the approach could potentially be extended to other disease states and immunological phenotypes. Compared with equally common non-associated chains, HLA-associated TCR beta chains in a later analysis were more clonally expanded and had lower generation probabilities. Correlated functional status among segregating V segments might reflect linkage disequilibrium, but an unknown experimental factor could not be ruled out. While some public TCRs were present in many individuals, most TCR sequences turned up only very rarely across donors. A cluster of highly shared sequence variants was judged likely to be a technical artifact of the sequencing pipeline. According to a later analysis, most CMV-associated TCR beta chains appeared to be HLA-restricted, and the HLA associations seemed to be driven largely by CMV exposure. A few of the identified cytomegalovirus-associated TCR beta chains were confirmed in vitro to be specific for cytomegalovirus antigens. A later genetic analysis reported fewer N-insertions in productive TCRs among donors in an Asian-associated ancestry cluster than the roughly 640-donor mean. The only immune exposure information available for the cohort was CMV serostatus.

The method was the immunoSEQ multiplex PCR assay. For the multiplex PCR, a mixture combining 60 forward primers for TCR Vbeta segments and 13 reverse primers for TCR Jbeta segments was used. A multiplex PCR assay on genomic DNA amplified the CDR3 region of rearranged TCR beta genes. The amplified TCR beta libraries were sequenced on the Illumina HiSeq System as 87-base-pair reads. As for the original processing: A later analysis tallied about 77 million unique TCR beta chains across the 660 or so repertoires, and approximately 12 million of those chains were shared by two or more donors. Raw reads were error-corrected and collapsed into unique sequences with a nearest-neighbor algorithm that merged closely related sequences to remove PCR and sequencing errors. CDR3 sequences were aligned to IMGT reference sequences to assign V, D and J gene segments. For a sequence to be retained, a match of at least six nucleotides was required to both a V gene segment and a J gene segment. A rearrangement was called productive if the CDR3 had no stop codons and remained in frame with V and J, and every other rearrangement was called non-productive. Following IMGT convention, CDR3 was defined as the stretch from the second conserved V-encoded cysteine up to the conserved J-encoded phenylalanine. Sequences without an unambiguous match to a single V gene segment were excluded from the earlier analysis of about 630 of the donors. An earlier analysis of a few hundred of the donors called V segments functional above 56.7% productive rearrangements and segregating when the between-donor standard deviation exceeded 5%. A statistical classification framework was developed to diagnose cytomegalovirus status using the catalog of TCR beta chain sequences. In a later analysis, V and J genes were assigned by comparing TCR nucleotide sequences against IMGT/GENE-DB human TR gene sequences. A later analysis assigned CDR3 sequences and most-parsimonious VDJ recombination scenarios with the TCRdist pipeline. In a later analysis, each TCR beta chain was defined by its CDR3 amino acid sequence together with its V-gene family, and reads without a unique V-gene family were excluded. To address suspected cross-contamination and a sequencing artifact, a later analysis removed approximately 590 highly shared, low-generation-probability nucleotide sequences. In a later analysis, a clonal expansion index was calculated for each public chain from normalized within-repertoire ranks of inferred template counts. In a later analysis, generation probabilities were computed with a VDJ recombination model fitted to out-of-frame rearrangements, and the resulting probabilities were checked against IGoR. A later analysis scored TCR-TCR, TCR-HLA and TCR-CMV co-occurrence with hypergeometric tests, applying a repertoire-size bias correction to TCR pairs. A later analysis estimated false discovery rates by permuting HLA or CMV assignments 20 times. In a later analysis, co-occurring TCRs were grouped with DBSCAN, and TCRdist sequence similarity was added when clustering was performed within HLA-allele-positive subsets. Repertoires with fewer than 30,000 or more than 120,000 public chains were left out of co-occurrence clustering, as were five repertoires with anomalous nucleotide sharing. TCRdb re-hosts the immuneACCESS table, in-frame sequences only. Its copies lack some clones; in the studies checked, an unresolved V gene accounts for under half of them, and the cause for the rest is not known. V and J calls and clone size are as listed in that table; D and trimming were resolved from the DNA. For this sample the table gives tens of thousands of clones, of which about 60% were detected only once. 5% to 6% of the sample is taken by the ten largest.

Taken from the germline V gene, the CDR1 and CDR2 loops are MRHNA and SNTAGT. The cysteine opens and the phenylalanine closes a CDR3 of 13 amino acids. Only CDR3 DNA is held: 39 bases, read in frame from base 1. The junction shows trimming of 10 bases on V and 9 bases on J, and the gene matches do not reach 14 bases of it. This clone was seen just once. The antigen it binds to is not known. No base quality information exists; no much larger clone differs at one position. In total, roughly 670 healthy bone marrow donors made up the cohort. Cohort members were all nominally healthy when sampled, although unrecorded immune exposures were likely present. The donor was CMV seropositive and belonged to the group of more than 250 seropositive cohort members. A peripheral blood sample was collected from each donor, and TCR beta sequencing was performed on peripheral blood mononuclear cells. Genomic DNA extraction from the blood cell samples was performed with the Qiagen DNeasy Blood Extraction Kit.

Sequenced material: PBMCs. The sequence was obtained from a man under 40 in good health and CMV-seropositive. The chain employs TRBV6-4 and TRBJ1-2; the junction holds 7 bases that match TRBD1. The bases read TGTGCCACCGACGACAGGGTAAGAGGGAGCTACACCTTC. Its coded protein is CATDDRVRGSYTF.